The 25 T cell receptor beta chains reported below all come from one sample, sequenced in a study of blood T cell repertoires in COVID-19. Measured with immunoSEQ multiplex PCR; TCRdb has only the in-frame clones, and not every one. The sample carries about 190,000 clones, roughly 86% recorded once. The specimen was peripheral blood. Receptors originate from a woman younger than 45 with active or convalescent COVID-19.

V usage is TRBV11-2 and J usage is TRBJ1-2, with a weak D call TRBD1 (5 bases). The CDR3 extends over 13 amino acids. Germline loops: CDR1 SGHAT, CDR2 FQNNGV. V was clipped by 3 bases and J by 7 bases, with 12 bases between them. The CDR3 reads CASSLGGESGYTF. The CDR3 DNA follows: TGTGCCAGCAGCTTGGGAGGGGAAAGTGGCTACACCTTC.

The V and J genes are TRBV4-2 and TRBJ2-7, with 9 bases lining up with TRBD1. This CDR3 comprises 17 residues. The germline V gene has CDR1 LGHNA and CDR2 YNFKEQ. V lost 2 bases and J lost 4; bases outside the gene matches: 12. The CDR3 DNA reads TGTGCCAGCAGCCAAATTCCCCCTCGGGACAGGGCTTACGAGCAGTACTTC. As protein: CASSQIPPRDRAYEQYF.

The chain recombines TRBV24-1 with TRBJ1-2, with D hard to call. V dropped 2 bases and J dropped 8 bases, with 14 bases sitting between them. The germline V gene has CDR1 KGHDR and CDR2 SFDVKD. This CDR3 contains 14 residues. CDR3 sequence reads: CATSDSTGWSGYTF. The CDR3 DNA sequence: TGTGCCACCAGTGATTCTACGGGATGGTCCGGCTACACCTTC.

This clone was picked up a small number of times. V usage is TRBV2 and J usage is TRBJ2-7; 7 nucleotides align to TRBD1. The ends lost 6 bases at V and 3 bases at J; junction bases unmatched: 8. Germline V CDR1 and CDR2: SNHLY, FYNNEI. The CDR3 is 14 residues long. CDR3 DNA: TGTGCCAGCAGGCTAGTACAGGGGTTCTACGAGCAGTACTTC. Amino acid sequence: CASRLVQGFYEQYF.

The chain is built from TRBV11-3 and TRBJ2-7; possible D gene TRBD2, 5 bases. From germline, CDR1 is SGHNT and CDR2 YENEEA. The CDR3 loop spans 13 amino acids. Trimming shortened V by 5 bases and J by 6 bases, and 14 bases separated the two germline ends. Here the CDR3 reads CASSATLASEQYF. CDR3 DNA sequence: TGTGCCAGCAGCGCTACGCTAGCTTCCGAGCAGTACTTC.

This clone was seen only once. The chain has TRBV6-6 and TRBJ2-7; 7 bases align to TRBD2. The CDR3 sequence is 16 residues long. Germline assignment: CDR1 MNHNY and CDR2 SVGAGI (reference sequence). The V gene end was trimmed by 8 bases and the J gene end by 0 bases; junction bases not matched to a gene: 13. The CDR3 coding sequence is TGTGCCAGCGGCGAGCCAGCGGGGTTTAGCTCCTACGAGCAGTACTTC. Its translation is CASGEPAGFSSYEQYF.

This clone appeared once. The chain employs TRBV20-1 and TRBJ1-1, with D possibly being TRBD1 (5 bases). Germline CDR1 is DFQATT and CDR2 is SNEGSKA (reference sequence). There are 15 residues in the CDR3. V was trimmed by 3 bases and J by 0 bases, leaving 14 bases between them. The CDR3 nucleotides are TGCAGTGCTAGTGGTTACAGGCCCATGAACACTGAAGCTTTCTTT. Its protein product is CSASGYRPMNTEAFF.

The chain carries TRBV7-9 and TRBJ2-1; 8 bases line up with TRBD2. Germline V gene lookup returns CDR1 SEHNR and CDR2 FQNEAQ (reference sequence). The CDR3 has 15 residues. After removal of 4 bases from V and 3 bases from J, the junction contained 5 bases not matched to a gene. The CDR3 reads CASSSFSGIYNEQFF. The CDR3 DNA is TGTGCCAGCAGCTCCTTTAGCGGGATCTACAATGAGCAGTTCTTC. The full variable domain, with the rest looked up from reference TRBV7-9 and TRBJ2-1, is DTGVSQNPRHKITKRGQNVTFRCDPISEHNRLYWYRQTLGQGPEFLTYFQNEAQLEKSRLLSDRFSAERPKGSFSTLEIQRTEQGDSAMYLCASSSFSGIYNEQFFGPGTRLTVL.

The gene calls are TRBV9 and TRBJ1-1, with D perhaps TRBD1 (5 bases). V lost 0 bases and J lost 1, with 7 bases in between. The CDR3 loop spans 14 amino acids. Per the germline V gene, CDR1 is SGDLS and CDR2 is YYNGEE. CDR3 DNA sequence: TGTGCCAGCAGCGTAGACACAGGGAACACTGAAGCTTTCTTT. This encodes CASSVDTGNTEAFF.

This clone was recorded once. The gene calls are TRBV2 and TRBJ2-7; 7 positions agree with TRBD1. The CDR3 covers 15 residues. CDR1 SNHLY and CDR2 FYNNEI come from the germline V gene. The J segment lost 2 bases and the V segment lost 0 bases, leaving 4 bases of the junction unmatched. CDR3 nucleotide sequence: TGTGCCAGCAGTGAAGCGCAGGGACAGACCTACGAGCAGTACTTC. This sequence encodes CASSEAQGQTYEQYF.

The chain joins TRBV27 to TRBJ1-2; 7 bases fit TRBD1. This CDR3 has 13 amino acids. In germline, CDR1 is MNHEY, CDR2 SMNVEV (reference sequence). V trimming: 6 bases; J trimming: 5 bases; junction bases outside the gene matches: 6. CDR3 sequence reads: CASRLGQRYGYTF. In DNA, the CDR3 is TGTGCCAGCAGACTGGGACAGAGATATGGCTACACCTTC.

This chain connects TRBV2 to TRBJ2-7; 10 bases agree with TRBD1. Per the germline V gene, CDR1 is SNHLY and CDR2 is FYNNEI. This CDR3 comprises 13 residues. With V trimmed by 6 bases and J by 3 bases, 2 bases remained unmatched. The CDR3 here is CASSGQGGYEQYF. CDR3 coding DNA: TGTGCCAGCAGCGGACAGGGGGGCTACGAGCAGTACTTC.

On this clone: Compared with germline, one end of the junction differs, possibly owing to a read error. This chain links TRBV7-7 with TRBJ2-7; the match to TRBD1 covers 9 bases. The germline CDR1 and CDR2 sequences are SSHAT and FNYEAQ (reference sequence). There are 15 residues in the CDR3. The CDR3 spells CASSLGQGPSYEQYF. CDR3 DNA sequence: TGTGCTAGCAGCTTAGGACAGGGGCCTTCCTACGAGCAGTACTTC. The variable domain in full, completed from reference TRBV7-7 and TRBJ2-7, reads GAGVSQSPRYKVTKRGQDVTLRCDPISSHATLYWYQQALGQGPEFLTYFNYEAQPDKSGLPSDRFSAERPEGSISTLTIQRTEQRDSAMYRCASSLGQGPSYEQYFGPGTRLTVT.

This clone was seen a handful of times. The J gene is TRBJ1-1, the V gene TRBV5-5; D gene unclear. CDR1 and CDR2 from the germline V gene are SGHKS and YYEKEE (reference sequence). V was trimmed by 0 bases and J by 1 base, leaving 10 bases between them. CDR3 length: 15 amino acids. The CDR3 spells CASSLGQTGNTEAFF. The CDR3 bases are TGTGCCAGCAGCTTGGGGCAGACGGGGAACACTGAAGCTTTCTTT. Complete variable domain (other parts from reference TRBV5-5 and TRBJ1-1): DAGVTQSPTHLIKTRGQQVTLRCSPISGHKSVSWYQQVLGQGPQFIFQYYEKEERGRGNFPDRFSARQFPNYSSELNVNALLLGDSALYLCASSLGQTGNTEAFFGQGTRLTVV.

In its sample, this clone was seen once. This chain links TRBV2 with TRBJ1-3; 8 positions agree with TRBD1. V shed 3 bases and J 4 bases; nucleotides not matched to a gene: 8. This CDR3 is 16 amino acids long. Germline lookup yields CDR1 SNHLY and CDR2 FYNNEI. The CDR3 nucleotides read TGTGCCAGCAGTGATGAGACAGGGGCGGGAGGAAACACCATATATTTT. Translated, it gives CASSDETGAGGNTIYF.

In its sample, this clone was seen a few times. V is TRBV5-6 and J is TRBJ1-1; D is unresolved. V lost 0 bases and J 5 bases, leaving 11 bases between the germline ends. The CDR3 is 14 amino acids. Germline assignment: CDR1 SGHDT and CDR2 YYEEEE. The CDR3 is CASSLAVDITEAFF. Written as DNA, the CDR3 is TGTGCCAGCAGCTTGGCCGTTGACATAACTGAAGCTTTCTTT.

CDR3 nucleotides: TGCGCCAGCAGCTTTAAGGGGGCTCCGGGGGATGAGCAGTTCTTC. Translated: CASSFKGAPGDEQFF. The V call is TRBV5-1, the J call TRBJ2-1; a possible D gene is TRBD1 (7 bases). The V and J ends lost 2 bases and 8 bases respectively, with 17 bases between them. Germline V gene lookup returns CDR1 SGHRS and CDR2 YFSETQ. This CDR3 is built from 15 residues.

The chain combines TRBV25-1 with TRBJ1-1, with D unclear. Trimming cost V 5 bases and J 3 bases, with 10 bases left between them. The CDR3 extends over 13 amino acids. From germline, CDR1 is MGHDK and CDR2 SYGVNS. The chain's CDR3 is CASSSVGDTEAFF. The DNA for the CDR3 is TGTGCCAGCAGTTCGGTTGGAGACACTGAAGCTTTCTTT.

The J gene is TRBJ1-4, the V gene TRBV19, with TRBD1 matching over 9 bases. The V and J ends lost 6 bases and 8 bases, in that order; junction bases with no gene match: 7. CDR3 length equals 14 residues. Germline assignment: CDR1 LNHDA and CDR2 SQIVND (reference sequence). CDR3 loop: CASRKDRGYEKLFF. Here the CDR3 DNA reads TGTGCCAGTAGAAAGGACAGGGGATACGAAAAACTGTTTTTT.

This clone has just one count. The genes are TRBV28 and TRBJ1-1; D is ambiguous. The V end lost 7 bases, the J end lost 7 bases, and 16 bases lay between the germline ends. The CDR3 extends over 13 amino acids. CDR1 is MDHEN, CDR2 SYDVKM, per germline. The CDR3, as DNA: TGTGCCAGCAATCCAGCGGTTACCTATGAAGCTTTCTTT. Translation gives CASNPAVTYEAFF.

The CDR3 bases are TGCGCCAGCAGCTTGTGGACTAGCGGGAGGGCCAAGGATACGCAGTATTTT. Protein: CASSLWTSGRAKDTQYF. This chain links TRBV5-1 with TRBJ2-3; 15 bases map to TRBD2. The CDR3 sequence is 17 residues long. Per germline, CDR1 SGHRS and CDR2 YFSETQ. With V trimmed by 1 base and J by 6 bases, 6 bases remained unmatched.

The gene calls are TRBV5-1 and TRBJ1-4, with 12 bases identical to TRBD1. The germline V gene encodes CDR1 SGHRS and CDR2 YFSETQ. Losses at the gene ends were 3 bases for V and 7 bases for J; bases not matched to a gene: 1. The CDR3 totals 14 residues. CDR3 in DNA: TGCGCCAGCAGCTGGGGACAGGGGGCTGAAAAACTGTTTTTT. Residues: CASSWGQGAEKLFF.

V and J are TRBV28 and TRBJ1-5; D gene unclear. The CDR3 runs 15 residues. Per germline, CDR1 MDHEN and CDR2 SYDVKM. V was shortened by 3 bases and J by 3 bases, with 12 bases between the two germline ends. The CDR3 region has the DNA TGTGCCAGCAGTTTGGGCCTCACCGCCAATCAGCCCCAGCATTTT. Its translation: CASSLGLTANQPQHF.

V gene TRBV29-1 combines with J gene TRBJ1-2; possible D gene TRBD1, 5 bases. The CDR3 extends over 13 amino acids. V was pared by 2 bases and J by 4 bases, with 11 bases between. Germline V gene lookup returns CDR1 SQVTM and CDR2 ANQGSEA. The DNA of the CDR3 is TGCAGCGTTGAAAACGGGCAGGGCTATGGCTACACCTTC. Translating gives CSVENGQGYGYTF.

In DNA form, the CDR3 reads TGTGCCAGCAGCTTTAACAGCCTCACTGAAGCTTTCTTT. It translates to CASSFNSLTEAFF. The rearrangement uses TRBV11-3 and TRBJ1-1; D is uncertain. The V end lost 3 bases, the J end lost 4 bases, and 9 bases lay between the germline ends. Germline CDR1 reads SGHNT; CDR2 reads YENEEA. CDR3 length: 13 residues.